The 17 T cell receptor beta chains reported below all come from one sample, sequenced in a study of OX40 agonist ivuxolimab in advanced cancers. TCRdb's copy holds only in-frame clones and misses some; the assay was immunoSEQ multiplex PCR. The sample includes over 25,000 clones, more than 75% of them seen just once. The sequencing here drew on CD4+ or CD8+ T cells sorted from blood, taken in a trial of the OX40 agonist ivuxolimab. The receptors here all came from an adult with an advanced solid tumor such as melanoma, head and neck, liver or kidney cancer.

V and J are TRBV5-1 and TRBJ2-3; D gene uncertain. The germline V and J ends were trimmed by 0 bases and 2 bases, with 10 bases remaining between them. This CDR3 is 15 amino acids long. Germline lookup yields CDR1 SGHRS and CDR2 YFSETQ. CDR3 sequence reads: CASSLGPMDTDTQYF. CDR3 sequence (DNA): TGCGCCAGCAGCTTGGGGCCGATGGACACAGATACGCAGTATTTT.

The V and J genes are TRBV6-5 and TRBJ2-7; a weak D match, TRBD1 (6 bases). Germline CDR1 reads MNHEY; CDR2 reads SVGAGI. The CDR3 totals 14 residues. Trimming left V 7 bases short and J 0 bases short, with 13 bases between. CDR3 coding DNA: TGTGCCAGCACACAACAGGGTATCTCCTACGAGCAGTACTTC. This encodes CASTQQGISYEQYF.

The V and J genes are TRBV18 and TRBJ2-7; TRBD1 matches 7 bases. The CDR3 runs 15 residues. From germline, CDR1 is KGHSH and CDR2 LQKENI. V shed 5 bases and J 4 bases; nucleotides not matched to a gene: 11. The CDR3 DNA sequence: TGTGCCAGCTCAGGCGACCCCGGGACAGTATACGAGCAGTACTTC. Protein sequence: CASSGDPGTVYEQYF.

The chain employs TRBV10-3 and TRBJ2-3; 7 bases agree with TRBD2. Germline CDR1 is ENHRY and CDR2 is SYGVKD. This CDR3 has 15 residues. V gave up 3 bases and J gave up 2 bases; unmatched junction bases: 5. CDR3 in amino acids: CAISEGGGITDTQYF. Written as DNA, the CDR3 is TGTGCCATCAGTGAAGGCGGGGGTATCACAGATACGCAGTATTTT.

The gene calls are TRBV7-3 and TRBJ2-7; no clear D. The CDR3 contains 13 residues. Trimming removed 4 bases at V and 5 bases at J, with 12 bases between. Germline V lookup: CDR1 SGHTA, CDR2 FQGTGA. Written as DNA, the CDR3 is TGTGCCAGCAGCTCCTCCTTGAGGAACGAGCAGTACTTC. Amino acids: CASSSSLRNEQYF.

The chain combines TRBV13 with TRBJ2-1; 10 nucleotides align to TRBD2. Germline assignment: CDR1 PRHDT and CDR2 FYEKMQ (reference sequence). After removal of 3 bases from V and 5 bases from J, the junction contained 4 bases not matched to a gene. The CDR3 has 15 amino acids. CDR3 residues: CASSLNLAGDNEQFF. CDR3 in DNA: TGTGCCAGCAGCTTGAACCTAGCGGGGGACAATGAGCAGTTCTTC.

CDR3 nucleotide sequence: TGTGCCAGCAGCCTCCGGCCCTACAATGAGCAGTTCTTC. Protein: CASSLRPYNEQFF. The V and J genes are TRBV7-3 and TRBJ2-1; D is uncertain. CDR1 is SGHTA, CDR2 FQGTGA, per germline. Between the trimmed V and J ends, which lost 5 bases and 2 bases, there was a span of 7 bases. This CDR3 has 13 amino acids.

The chain joins TRBV28 to TRBJ2-4; 12 nucleotides line up with TRBD1. Germline values: CDR1 MDHEN, CDR2 SYDVKM. The V gene end was trimmed by 3 bases and the J gene end by 8 bases; junction bases not matched to a gene: 5. The CDR3 is 15 residues long. The CDR3 DNA follows: TGTGCCAGCAGTTTCCGGGACAGGGGGCAGCACATTCAGTACTTC. Encoded protein: CASSFRDRGQHIQYF.

J is TRBJ1-4 and V is TRBV5-1; TRBD1 matches 10 bases. This CDR3 is built from 14 residues. J was trimmed by 8 bases and V by 4 bases; bases with no gene match: 5. Germline V CDR1 and CDR2: SGHRS, YFSETQ. CDR3 DNA sequence: TGCGCCAGCAGCGAGGGGACAGGGGACGAAAAACTGTTTTTT. As protein: CASSEGTGDEKLFF.

V is TRBV5-8 and J is TRBJ1-5, with 9 bases aligning to TRBD1. V was clipped by 4 bases and J by 7 bases; unmatched bases: 9. The CDR3 extends over 15 amino acids. Germline V lookup: CDR1 SGHTS, CDR2 YDEGEE. CDR3 loop: CASSLNRGRRQPQHF. CDR3 DNA: TGTGCCAGCAGCCTAAACAGGGGGCGAAGACAGCCCCAGCATTTT.

The V gene is TRBV5-1, the J gene TRBJ1-3; 7 bases are shared with TRBD1. CDR1 SGHRS and CDR2 YFSETQ come from the germline V gene. The V and J ends lost 0 bases and 2 bases, in that order; junction bases with no gene match: 5. The CDR3 is 16 residues long. CDR3 nucleotides: TGCGCCAGCAGCTTGGGACAGGGAGGCCCTGGAAACACCATATATTTT. The encoded protein is CASSLGQGGPGNTIYF.

The CDR3 DNA is TGTGCCAGCAGTTTAGTGAACACCGGGGAGCTGTTTTTT. Translating it yields CASSLVNTGELFF. This chain connects TRBV27 to TRBJ2-2; no clear D gene. The CDR3 totals 13 residues. Germline lookup yields CDR1 MNHEY and CDR2 SMNVEV (reference sequence). V lost 2 bases and J 1 base, leaving 2 bases between the germline ends.

The chain has TRBV11-2 and TRBJ2-2; D not resolved. Looked up from germline, CDR1 is SGHAT and CDR2 is FQNNGV. With 1 base removed from V and 7 bases from J, the gap between germline ends came to 13 bases. The CDR3 totals 15 residues. The CDR3 nucleotides read TGTGCCAGCAGCTTAGTTTTTTCGGCGGACGGGGAGCTGTTTTTT. Its protein product is CASSLVFSADGELFF.

The gene calls are TRBV27 and TRBJ1-6; D ambiguous. CDR1 MNHEY and CDR2 SMNVEV come from the germline V gene (reference sequence). This CDR3 comprises 14 residues. V lost 4 bases and J lost 7, with 11 bases in between. In DNA form, the CDR3 reads TGTGCCAGCAGTTCACTAAGGACCAATTCACCCCTCCACTTT. Residues: CASSSLRTNSPLHF.

This clone was detected only once. DNA for the CDR3: TGTGCCAGCAGCTTGAGGGGGAGTGGCACCGGGGAGCTGTTTTTT. Its protein product is CASSLRGSGTGELFF. The V and J genes are TRBV5-4 and TRBJ2-2; tentative D call: TRBD1 (6 bases). This CDR3 contains 15 residues. Germline V gene lookup returns CDR1 SGHNT and CDR2 YYREEE (reference sequence). Trimming took off 1 base at V and 4 bases at J, with 11 bases between the two ends.

The chain recombines TRBV6-1 with TRBJ2-7; 13 nucleotides agree with TRBD2. Germline V lookup: CDR1 MNHNS, CDR2 SASEGT. V lost 5 bases to trimming and J lost 6 bases; unmatched junction nucleotides: 4. The CDR3 is made up of 14 amino acids. Written as DNA, the CDR3 is TGTGCCAGCAGTAAGACTAGCGGGAGGAGCGAGCAGTACTTC. This sequence encodes CASSKTSGRSEQYF.

The chain joins TRBV9 to TRBJ2-1, with D possibly being TRBD2 (6 bases). CDR1 and CDR2 (germline): SGDLS, YYNGEE. The V gene lost 7 bases and the J gene lost 6 bases, with 20 bases spanning the gap. The CDR3 loop spans 15 amino acids. The CDR3 loop is CASGPGTGGSNEQFF. The DNA of the CDR3 is TGTGCCAGCGGCCCCGGGACTGGAGGAAGCAATGAGCAGTTCTTC. The full variable domain, completed using reference TRBV9 and TRBJ2-1, is DSGVTQTPKHLITATGQRVTLRCSPRSGDLSVYWYQQSLDQGLQFLIQYYNGEERAKGNILERFSAQQFPDLHSELNLSSLELGDSALYFCASGPGTGGSNEQFFGPGTRLTVL.